These 6 T cell receptor beta chains were sequenced from one sample in a study of radiation and T cells in renal cell carcinoma. The time point: baseline pretreatment blood. Treatment meaning: 15 Gy SBRT to primary tumor, nephrectomy 4 weeks later. Data came from immunoSEQ multiplex PCR; TCRdb stores just in-frame clones and leaves some out. This repertoire shows about 130,000 clones, roughly 80% found once; its top ten account for around 3%. This specimen consisted of blood, obtained from a patient whose treatment included radiotherapy and nephrectomy. Receptors were obtained from a woman aged 60-75 years with renal cell carcinoma.

This chain uses TRBV2 with TRBJ1-4, with 8 bases aligning to TRBD1. The junction had 2 bases not matched to a gene; V was cut back by 4 bases and J by 7 bases. CDR1 SNHLY and CDR2 FYNNEI come from the germline V gene. CDR3 size: 13 residues. CDR3 nucleotides: TGTGCCAGCAGTGGCGACAGGGGTGAAAAACTGTTTTTT. Encoded protein: CASSGDRGEKLFF.

Points on this clone: This CDR3 is also generated by other DNA sequences in the sample. The CDR3 coding sequence is TGCGCCAGCAGCCCACGGACAGCGAGCTCCTACGAGCAGTACTTC. Amino acid sequence: CASSPRTASSYEQYF. The V gene is TRBV4-1, the J gene TRBJ2-7, with D maybe TRBD1 (6 bases). Per germline, CDR1 MGHRA and CDR2 YSYEKL. Trimming removed 4 bases at V and 0 bases at J, with 13 bases between. The CDR3 is 15 amino acids.

The chain links TRBV5-1 to TRBJ2-1, with TRBD2 matching over 7 bases. The trim removed 3 bases at V and 8 bases at J, leaving 8 bases unmatched. The germline V gene encodes CDR1 SGHRS and CDR2 YFSETQ. The CDR3 is 14 amino acids. CDR3 region: CASSYRGESDEQFF. As DNA, the CDR3 is TGCGCCAGCAGCTATCGGGGGGAATCGGATGAGCAGTTCTTC.

The chain carries TRBV9 and TRBJ2-6; D perhaps matches TRBD2 (6 bases). The ends were cut back, 4 bases at V and 4 bases at J, with 15 bases in the middle. The V gene's germline CDR1 is SGDLS and CDR2 YYNGEE. The CDR3 is 16 residues long. In nucleotides, the CDR3 is TGTGCCAGCAGCACTCACGGAGGGCTGGGGGCCAACGTCCTGACTTTC. It translates to CASSTHGGLGANVLTF. The whole variable domain, filled in from reference TRBV9 and TRBJ2-6, reads DSGVTQTPKHLITATGQRVTLRCSPRSGDLSVYWYQQSLDQGLQFLIQYYNGEERAKGNILERFSAQQFPDLHSELNLSSLELGDSALYFCASSTHGGLGANVLTFGAGSRLTVL.

The rearrangement links TRBV6-1 to TRBJ1-4; 8 nucleotides match TRBD1. Germline loops: CDR1 MNHNS, CDR2 SASEGT. This CDR3 is built from 15 residues. V shed 4 bases, J shed 5 bases, and the junction held 6 bases outside the gene matches. The CDR3 DNA sequence: TGTGCCAGCAGTGTTTTACAGGGGGAAAATGAAAAACTGTTTTTT. Translation gives CASSVLQGENEKLFF.

The gene calls are TRBV28 and TRBJ1-4; maybe TRBD1 (6 bases). Germline assignment: CDR1 MDHEN and CDR2 SYDVKM. The CDR3 consists of 15 residues. Trimming cost V 5 bases and J 5 bases, with 15 bases left between them. CDR3 in amino acids: CASSIDGQFNEKLFF. DNA of the CDR3: TGTGCCAGCAGTATTGACGGACAGTTCAATGAAAAACTGTTTTTT.